The 17 T cell receptor beta chains below all came from one sample that was sequenced in a study of blood T cell repertoires in COVID-19. Assay used: immunoSEQ multiplex PCR; TCRdb lists only in-frame clones, some missing. In the table there are about 240,000 clones, roughly 80% of which are singletons. Sequencing used peripheral blood. The receptors shown here come from a young woman with acute or convalescent COVID-19.

The chain couples TRBV6-5 to TRBJ1-4; D is possibly TRBD1 (6 bases). Trimming stripped 5 bases from V and 8 bases from J, with 18 bases between. The CDR3 consists of 15 residues. Germline V lookup: CDR1 MNHEY, CDR2 SVGAGI. CDR3 sequence: CASSRRAAGGEKLFF. The DNA for the CDR3 is TGTGCCAGCAGTCGCCGTGCTGCTGGGGGCGAAAAACTGTTTTTT.

This clone was seen a few times. The chain couples TRBV12-3 or TRBV12-4 to TRBJ1-5, with D unresolved. The CDR3 covers 13 residues. With 1 base removed from V and 5 bases from J, the gap between germline ends came to 6 bases. CDR3 in DNA: TGTGCCAGCAGTTTAGATACGGATCAGCCCCAGCATTTT. It is translated as CASSLDTDQPQHF.

The CDR3 region is CASSPPESGYTF. The CDR3 DNA reads as TGTGCCAGCTCACCACCGGAGTCAGGCTACACCTTC. V and J are TRBV18 and TRBJ1-2; D is uncertain. CDR1 and CDR2 (germline): KGHSH, LQKENI. This CDR3 is 12 amino acids long. V gave up 0 bases and J gave up 8 bases, with 7 bases separating them.

The J gene is TRBJ2-3, the V gene TRBV5-1, with 11 bases fitting TRBD1. Germline lookup yields CDR1 SGHRS and CDR2 YFSETQ. J gave up 4 bases and V 3 bases, and 10 bases lay outside the gene matches. The CDR3 is made up of 17 amino acids. CDR3 sequence reads: CASSSKGRTGGADTQYF. Here the CDR3 DNA reads TGCGCCAGCAGCTCTAAAGGACGGACAGGGGGCGCAGATACGCAGTATTTT. The whole variable domain, filled in from reference TRBV5-1 and TRBJ2-3, reads KAGVTQTPRYLIKTRGQQVTLSCSPISGHRSVSWYQQTPGQGLQFLFEYFSETQRNKGNFPGRFSGRQFSNSRSEMNVSTLELGDSALYLCASSSKGRTGGADTQYFGPGTRLTVL.

To note about this clone: Other nucleotide sequences in the sample specify the same CDR3. This chain joins TRBV29-1 and TRBJ2-1; D gene uncertain. CDR3 length: 14 residues. Germline loops: CDR1 SQVTM, CDR2 ANQGSEA. The ends were cut back, 7 bases at V and 0 bases at J, with 13 bases in the middle. The CDR3 nucleotides read TGCAGCGGGAGTAGCAGACGCTCCTACAATGAGCAGTTCTTC. Amino acids: CSGSSRRSYNEQFF.

As concerns this clone: One end of the junction does not line up with germline, which may come from a read error. Additional DNA sequences in this sample encode the identical CDR3. This chain uses TRBV4-3 with TRBJ2-6, with D possibly matching TRBD1 (6 bases). The CDR3 consists of 17 residues. Germline loops: CDR1 LGHNA, CDR2 YSLEER. CDR3 loop: CASSSRDTSSGANVLTF. CDR3 sequence (DNA): TGCGCCAGCAGCTCCCGGGACACTTCGTCTGGGGCCAACGTCCTGACTTTT.

The rearrangement links TRBV3-1 (or the pseudogene TRBV3-2) to TRBJ2-5; 11 nucleotides align to TRBD2. With 1 base clipped from V and 7 bases from J, the junction kept 5 bases outside the gene matches. Germline CDR1 LGHDT, CDR2 YNNKEL (reference sequence). The CDR3 has 15 residues. CDR3 coding DNA: TGTGCCAGCAGCCAAGGTGGACTAGCGGGCGTGACCCAGTACTTC. It specifies CASSQGGLAGVTQYF.

The gene calls are TRBV30 and TRBJ2-2; D not resolved. The CDR3 extends over 13 amino acids. CDR1 is GTSNPN, CDR2 SVGIG, per germline (reference sequence). Trimming took 2 bases from V and 2 from J, leaving 6 bases between them. The CDR3 bases are TGTGCCTGGAGTCGGTTTAACACCGGGGAGCTGTTTTTT. Protein sequence: CAWSRFNTGELFF. The full variable domain, completed using reference TRBV30 and TRBJ2-2, is SQTIHQWPATLVQPVGSPLSLECTVEGTSNPNLYWYRQAAGRGLQLLFYSVGIGQISSEVPQNLSASRPQDRQFILSSKKLLLSDSGFYLCAWSRFNTGELFFGEGSRLTVL.

In its sample, this clone was seen once. The chain recombines TRBV28 with TRBJ2-1; 7 positions match TRBD2. CDR3 length: 12 residues. J was trimmed by 9 bases and V by 7 bases; bases with no gene match: 6. The germline V gene has CDR1 MDHEN and CDR2 SYDVKM. CDR3 DNA sequence: TGTGCCAGCAAAAAGGGAGGGAGTGAGCAGTTCTTC. This encodes CASKKGGSEQFF.

The V gene is TRBV5-6, the J gene TRBJ2-5; D possibly corresponds to TRBD1 (6 bases). Trimming cost V 6 bases and J 5 bases, with 20 bases left between them. The CDR3 totals 15 residues. Germline lookup yields CDR1 SGHDT and CDR2 YYEEEE. Written as DNA, the CDR3 is TGTGCCAGCACCACGACAGGTGGGCCACTTGAGACCCAGTACTTC. Its translation is CASTTTGGPLETQYF.

The chain recombines TRBV7-9 with TRBJ2-7; D is possibly TRBD2 (6 bases). The germline V gene encodes CDR1 SEHNR and CDR2 FQNEAQ (reference sequence). The V and J ends lost 4 bases and 4 bases respectively, with 11 bases between them. CDR3 size: 13 residues. CDR3 amino acids: CASSSPGSYEQYF. The CDR3 bases are TGTGCCAGCAGCTCCCCCGGGAGTTACGAGCAGTACTTC.

This rearrangement joins TRBV18 to TRBJ2-7; TRBD2 aligns across 7 bases. J was trimmed by 5 bases and V by 3 bases; bases with no gene match: 7. This CDR3 has 14 residues. Germline assignment: CDR1 KGHSH and CDR2 LQKENI. CDR3 residues: CASSPGRERDEQYF. CDR3 sequence (DNA): TGTGCCAGCTCACCCGGGCGGGAGAGGGACGAGCAGTACTTC.

This clone is a singleton in its sample. The chain employs TRBV4-3 and TRBJ1-2; D may be TRBD1 (6 bases). This CDR3 has 15 residues. Trimming took off 0 bases at V and 3 bases at J, with 11 bases between the two ends. Germline CDR1 and CDR2: LGHNA and YSLEER. The CDR3 bases are TGCGCCAGCAGCCAAGATACAGGGAGAGACTATGGCTACACCTTC. This encodes CASSQDTGRDYGYTF.

A single count supports this clone. The chain couples TRBV2 to TRBJ2-1; D is uncertain. The CDR3 extends over 12 amino acids. Looked up from germline, CDR1 is SNHLY and CDR2 is FYNNEI. With 3 bases removed from V and 4 bases from J, the gap between germline ends came to 4 bases. CDR3 protein: CASSDPYNEQFF. The CDR3 DNA is TGTGCCAGCAGTGACCCTTACAATGAGCAGTTCTTC.

V usage is TRBV6-6 and J usage is TRBJ2-7; D is perhaps TRBD1 (7 bases). The V and J ends lost 2 bases and 4 bases respectively, with 15 bases between them. In germline, CDR1 is MNHNY, CDR2 SVGAGI (reference sequence). The CDR3 runs 15 residues. CDR3 nucleotide sequence: TGTGCCAGCAGTTACCAGGGGGGCGTAGCGTACGAGCAGTACTTC. Amino acids: CASSYQGGVAYEQYF.

The chain joins TRBV28 to TRBJ2-1; TRBD2 aligns across 11 bases. The CDR3 length is 15 residues. Germline V lookup: CDR1 MDHEN, CDR2 SYDVKM. V was pared by 8 bases and J by 8 bases, with 11 bases of the junction left unmatched. This chain's CDR3 is CASGITSGRFYEQFF. For the CDR3, the DNA is TGTGCCAGCGGTATAACTAGCGGGAGATTCTATGAGCAGTTCTTC.

Note on this clone: Other nucleotide sequences from this sample produce the same CDR3. This chain uses TRBV7-9 with TRBJ2-7, with unresolved D. CDR1 and CDR2 (germline): SEHNR, FQNEAQ (reference sequence). This CDR3 region has 12 residues. V shed 2 bases and J shed 4 bases, with 6 bases lying between them. The CDR3 region is CASSLRGYEQYF. DNA of the CDR3: TGTGCCAGCAGCTTAAGAGGTTACGAGCAGTACTTC.